The clone carrying this T cell receptor (beta chain) was counted only a few times. This sample is part of a study of human T cells and chemical hapten exposure. Across the whole study: Throughout the roughly 24-week study, diphenylcyclopropenone was applied weekly to the patients' scalps. On the upper back, patch tests were applied with 0.01% DPC and read at 6 days.

The CDR3 is 11 residues long. CDR1 and CDR2 from the germline V gene are ENHRY and SYGVKD. Trimming shortened V by 6 bases and J by 5 bases, and 2 bases separated the two germline ends. Time point in this sample: patch test 2, 6 weeks after DPC sensitization. Stated treatment: therapeutic diphenylcyclopropenone sensitization with weekly scalp DPC. Suited to DPC and affected by alopecia, the donors ranged from 18 to 70 years old. Individual cDNA molecules (in the library) carried attached unique molecular identifiers. From the RACE reads, TCRdb called clonotypes with MiXCR, one entry per CDR3 protein. This table holds under 100,000 distinct CDR3 sequences, about 10% found once.

This receptor was obtained from a woman in her 50s with alopecia areata. Some clones in this sample may be carry-over from other donors' samples. The source material was whole blood, sampled in connection with sensitization to the hapten diphenylcyclopropenone (DPC). The J gene is TRBJ1-6, the V gene TRBV10-3, with no clear D. DNA of the CDR3: TGTGCCATCAGCGATAATTCACCCCTCCACTTT. It is translated as CAISDNSPLHF.